The 32 T cell receptor beta chains reported below all come from one sample, sequenced in a study of blood T cell repertoires in COVID-19 (dated by TCRdb to 2020 to 2022). Receptor amplification or capture employed the immunoSEQ multiplex PCR assay. Drawn from immuneACCESS, this table holds only the in-frame rearrangements with V and J called that TCRdb kept. Clones are partly lost; checked studies trace under half to an unresolved V gene and leave the rest unexplained. For this sample there are roughly 150,000 clones; 75% to 90% appear just once. Together, the top ten hold about 2.4% of the sample. Specimen: peripheral blood. Receptors originate from a woman aged 70-85 years with acute or convalescent COVID-19.

The chain links TRBV3-1 (or the pseudogene TRBV3-2) to TRBJ1-3, with TRBD1 identical over 12 bases. J gave up 9 bases and V 4 bases, and 10 bases lay outside the gene matches. The CDR3 contains 16 residues. The germline V gene encodes CDR1 LGHDT and CDR2 YNNKEL (reference sequence). The CDR3 sequence is CASSPRDRGRGITIYF. DNA for the CDR3: TGTGCCAGCAGCCCCCGGGACAGGGGGCGAGGTATCACCATATATTTT.

V usage is TRBV5-4 and J usage is TRBJ1-2; tentative D call: TRBD1 (5 bases). The germline gives CDR1 SGHNT, CDR2 YYREEE (reference sequence). CDR3 length: 16 amino acids. Trimming removed 3 bases from V and 8 bases from J, with 23 bases in between. CDR3 sequence: CASSSWGTQGAGGYTF. CDR3 in DNA: TGTGCCAGCAGCTCATGGGGTACTCAAGGGGCAGGGGGCTACACCTTC.

V usage is TRBV28 and J usage is TRBJ1-1; 12 bases agree with TRBD1. The CDR3 has 15 residues. CDR1 is MDHEN, CDR2 SYDVKM, per germline. J lost 5 bases, V lost 2 bases, and 3 bases had no gene match. The CDR3 loop reads CASSLGTGGYTEAFF. CDR3 DNA sequence: TGTGCCAGCAGTTTAGGGACAGGGGGCTATACTGAAGCTTTCTTT. Supplemented by reference TRBV28 and TRBJ1-1, the full variable domain reads DVKVTQSSRYLVKRTGEKVFLECVQDMDHENMFWYRQDPGLGLRLIYFSYDVKMKEKGDIPEGYSVSREKKERFSLILESASTNQTSMYLCASSLGTGGYTEAFFGQGTRLTVV.

V usage is TRBV5-1 and J usage is TRBJ2-3, with 11 bases identical to TRBD2. The length of the CDR3 is 18 residues. V trimming: 1 base; J trimming: 4 bases; junction bases outside the gene matches: 11. Germline V gene data show CDR1 as SGHRS and CDR2 as YFSETQ. The CDR3, as DNA: TGCGCCAGCAGCTTGTTGTTTAGCGGGGGGGCAGGTCCAGATACGCAGTATTTT. Protein: CASSLLFSGGAGPDTQYF. Based on the CDR3 plus reference TRBV5-1 and TRBJ2-3, the full variable domain is KAGVTQTPRYLIKTRGQQVTLSCSPISGHRSVSWYQQTPGQGLQFLFEYFSETQRNKGNFPGRFSGRQFSNSRSEMNVSTLELGDSALYLCASSLLFSGGAGPDTQYFGPGTRLTVL.

The CDR3 region has the DNA TGTGCCAGCATGGGAGGTCTGGCTGAGACCCAGTACTTC. As protein: CASMGGLAETQYF. The chain has TRBV6-6 and TRBJ2-5, with D perhaps TRBD2 (6 bases). CDR1 is MNHNY and CDR2 is SVGAGI in the germline V gene (reference sequence). Trimming shortened V by 7 bases and J by 5 bases, and 14 bases separated the two germline ends. The CDR3 is made up of 13 amino acids.

CDR3 protein: CASSEEKGMGYGYTF. CDR3 sequence (DNA): TGTGCCAGCAGTGAAGAAAAGGGGATGGGCTATGGCTACACCTTC. V usage is TRBV6-1 and J usage is TRBJ1-2, with D possibly matching TRBD1 (5 bases). The CDR3 contains 15 residues. Trimming shortened V by 1 base and J by 4 bases, and 13 bases separated the two germline ends. Germline V gives CDR1 MNHNS, CDR2 SASEGT.

This clone was detected only a few times. The chain uses TRBV14 and TRBJ1-1; 7 nucleotides match TRBD1. Germline lookup yields CDR1 SGHDN and CDR2 FVKESK. This CDR3 is built from 15 residues. With V trimmed by 3 bases and J by 5 bases, 9 bases remained unmatched. In DNA, the CDR3 is TGTGCCAGCAGCCAGATAGACAGGGTGGGAACTGAAGCTTTCTTT. It encodes CASSQIDRVGTEAFF. Full variable domain (rest looked up from reference TRBV14 and TRBJ1-1): EAGVTQFPSHSVIEKGQTVTLRCDPISGHDNLYWYRRVMGKEIKFLLHFVKESKQDESGMPNNRFLAERTGGTYSTLKVQPAELEDSGVYFCASSQIDRVGTEAFFGQGTRLTVV.

The chain joins TRBV10-1 to TRBJ1-4; D gene uncertain. The germline CDR1 and CDR2 sequences are WNHNN and SYGVQD (reference sequence). Trimming cost V 2 bases and J 0 bases, with 16 bases left between them. CDR3 length equals 18 residues. The CDR3 nucleotides are TGCGCCAGCAGTGAGGAGGTAGGCAGATACGCAACTAATGAAAAACTGTTTTTT. Translation gives CASSEEVGRYATNEKLFF.

The chain uses TRBV4-1 and TRBJ1-4; no clear D gene. The V gene lost 2 bases and the J gene lost 10 bases, with 23 bases spanning the gap. CDR1 and CDR2 from the germline V gene are MGHRA and YSYEKL. CDR3 length: 17 amino acids. Written as DNA, the CDR3 is TGCGCCAGCAGCCAAAGCGGCCAGGTACCTTTGGTTGGAAAACTGTTTTTT. Its translation: CASSQSGQVPLVGKLFF.

The chain combines TRBV4-2 with TRBJ2-3; 9 bases fit TRBD2. J gave up 0 bases and V 0 bases, and 7 bases lay outside the gene matches. Germline V gene data show CDR1 as LGHNA and CDR2 as YNFKEQ. The CDR3 runs 18 residues. CDR3 residues: CASSQDRGLAGSTDTQYF. Here the CDR3 DNA reads TGTGCCAGCAGCCAAGATCGGGGGCTAGCGGGGAGCACAGATACGCAGTATTTT.

V usage is TRBV5-4 and J usage is TRBJ1-1; no firm D call. This CDR3 is built from 14 residues. Germline V CDR1 and CDR2: SGHNT, YYREEE (reference sequence). The V end was cut by 4 bases, the J end by 0 bases, with 10 bases between. CDR3 loop: CASSPGILNTEAFF. The CDR3 region has the DNA TGTGCCAGCAGCCCCGGGATCTTGAACACTGAAGCTTTCTTT.

CDR3 DNA: TGCGCCAGCTACCCAGACCCGGGACAGGGGGCGAGAGGCTACACCTTC. This codes for CASYPDPGQGARGYTF. This rearrangement joins TRBV5-1 to TRBJ1-2; TRBD1 agrees at 12 bases. Germline CDR1 reads SGHRS; CDR2 reads YFSETQ. The CDR3 is 16 residues long. The V gene end was trimmed by 7 bases and the J gene end by 8 bases; junction bases not matched to a gene: 15. Full variable domain (outside the CDR3, taken from reference TRBV5-1 and TRBJ1-2): KAGVTQTPRYLIKTRGQQVTLSCSPISGHRSVSWYQQTPGQGLQFLFEYFSETQRNKGNFPGRFSGRQFSNSRSEMNVSTLELGDSALYLCASYPDPGQGARGYTFGSGTRLTVV.

This chain links TRBV5-6 with TRBJ2-3; D ambiguous. The CDR3 spans 13 residues. CDR1 is SGHDT and CDR2 is YYEEEE in the germline V gene. V gave up 5 bases and J gave up 5 bases, with 12 bases separating them. The CDR3 is CASRTQPGDTQYF. The CDR3 DNA is TGTGCCAGCAGAACGCAGCCGGGAGATACGCAGTATTTT.

This chain connects TRBV6-5 to TRBJ1-4; 11 bases are a match to TRBD1. The V segment lost 0 bases and the J segment 8 bases; nucleotides outside the gene matches: 2. CDR1 and CDR2 (germline): MNHEY, SVGAGI. The CDR3 length is 15 residues. The CDR3 bases are TGTGCCAGCAGTTACTCGGGACAGGGGGTGGAAAAACTGTTTTTT. Protein: CASSYSGQGVEKLFF.

This sequence joins TRBV28 and TRBJ2-1, with D maybe TRBD1 (5 bases). Germline V gene sequence: CDR1 MDHEN, CDR2 SYDVKM. CDR3 length: 12 amino acids. Between the trimmed V and J ends, which lost 5 bases and 9 bases, there was a span of 11 bases. CDR3 region: CASSAGYGEQFF. The CDR3, as DNA: TGTGCCAGCAGTGCAGGGTACGGTGAGCAGTTCTTC.

This clone is a singleton in its sample. This chain links TRBV4-3 with TRBJ2-4; no firm D call. Germline lookup yields CDR1 LGHNA and CDR2 YSLEER. Trimming removed 0 bases at V and 6 bases at J, with 12 bases between. This CDR3 is 15 amino acids long. The CDR3 reads CASSQDRVPGNIQYF. DNA of the CDR3: TGCGCCAGCAGCCAAGATCGGGTTCCGGGAAACATTCAGTACTTC.

The chain joins TRBV6-5 to TRBJ2-2; 7 positions match TRBD1. Trimming took 6 bases from V and 7 from J; bases not matched to a gene: 8. CDR3 length equals 14 residues. Per germline, CDR1 MNHEY and CDR2 SVGAGI. The CDR3 DNA reads as TGTGCCAGCAGGGTGGAACAGGGGCTCGGGGAGCTGTTTTTT. This sequence encodes CASRVEQGLGELFF.

V usage is TRBV6-1 and J usage is TRBJ1-1; 10 bases are a match to TRBD1. The junction had 12 bases not matched to a gene; V was cut back by 3 bases and J by 11 bases. This CDR3 has 15 amino acids. Germline V gene data show CDR1 as MNHNS and CDR2 as SASEGT. The CDR3 DNA reads as TGTGCCAGCAGTGACCCCATGACAGGGGGCGGGGGGGCTTTCTTT. It specifies CASSDPMTGGGGAFF.

This clone qualifies as medium-sized. The chain carries TRBV7-9 and TRBJ2-3; no clear D. The CDR3 runs to 16 residues. Germline-derived CDR1 and CDR2 are SEHNR and FQNEAQ (reference sequence). Trimming shortened V by 1 base and J by 0 bases, and 11 bases separated the two germline ends. The CDR3 nucleotides read TGTGCCAGCAGCTTAGGATTAGCTACTAGCACAGATACGCAGTATTTT. Translating gives CASSLGLATSTDTQYF.

V gene TRBV7-8 combines with J gene TRBJ2-1, with 12 nucleotides matching TRBD1. The CDR3 extends over 15 amino acids. CDR1 SGHVS and CDR2 FQNEAQ come from the germline V gene. The ends lost 5 bases at V and 7 bases at J; junction bases unmatched: 6. The CDR3 DNA sequence: TGTGCCAGCAGCCTGCGGGACAGGGGGCAGAATGAGCAGTTCTTC. It encodes CASSLRDRGQNEQFF.

The rearrangement links TRBV28 to TRBJ2-3; tentatively, D is TRBD2 (7 bases). Germline CDR1 is MDHEN and CDR2 is SYDVKM. V was trimmed by 8 bases and J by 2 bases, leaving 17 bases between them. This CDR3 is 15 amino acids long. The CDR3 DNA reads as TGTGCCAGCGGCACTGGGCGGGGGCTCACAGATACGCAGTATTTT. The encoded protein is CASGTGRGLTDTQYF.

The chain has TRBV2 and TRBJ1-2; TRBD1 might be the D (5 bases). Per the germline V gene, CDR1 is SNHLY and CDR2 is FYNNEI. The V and J ends lost 8 bases and 0 bases respectively, with 16 bases between them. CDR3 size: 15 residues. CDR3 DNA: TGTGCCAGCGTTCCTCAGGGCCCAGCTAACTATGGCTACACCTTC. It translates to CASVPQGPANYGYTF.

The chain carries TRBV19 and TRBJ2-1; possible D gene TRBD1, 6 bases. V lost 3 bases and J lost 9, with 15 bases in between. CDR3 length: 14 residues. Germline values: CDR1 LNHDA, CDR2 SQIVND (reference sequence). CDR3 amino acids: CASSIGPGAVEQFF. DNA of the CDR3: TGTGCCAGTAGTATCGGGCCAGGGGCGGTTGAGCAGTTCTTC.

The genes are TRBV28 and TRBJ1-4, with TRBD1 identical over 7 bases. J was trimmed by 3 bases and V by 7 bases; bases with no gene match: 5. Germline loops: CDR1 MDHEN, CDR2 SYDVKM. CDR3 length: 14 amino acids. Written as DNA, the CDR3 is TGTGCCAGCACCGGAACAGGGGCTAATGAAAAACTGTTTTTT. This codes for CASTGTGANEKLFF.

The chain is built from TRBV7-9 and TRBJ1-6; D is unclear. The CDR3 is 14 residues long. V gave up 1 base and J gave up 13 bases, with 14 bases separating them. Germline V gene data show CDR1 as SEHNR and CDR2 as FQNEAQ (reference sequence). Written as DNA, the CDR3 is TGTGCCAGCAGCTTAGTAGCCGGCCAAATGCCCCTCCACTTT. It yields the protein CASSLVAGQMPLHF.

The V and J genes are TRBV5-8 and TRBJ1-4; D remains ambiguous. Trimming removed 6 bases at V and 0 bases at J, with 9 bases between. The V gene's germline CDR1 is SGHTS and CDR2 YDEGEE. The CDR3 consists of 14 residues. CDR3 sequence (DNA): TGTGCCAGCAACTTACAAACAACTAATGAAAAACTGTTTTTT. This translates into CASNLQTTNEKLFF.

J is TRBJ1-5 and V is TRBV7-2, with 8 nucleotides matching TRBD1. The CDR3 has 14 residues. The trim removed 5 bases at V and 2 bases at J, leaving 2 bases unmatched. The germline gives CDR1 SGHTA, CDR2 FQGNSA. Here the CDR3 DNA reads TGTGCCAGCAGCGTGACAGGGGGCAATCAGCCCCAGCATTTT. Translation: CASSVTGGNQPQHF.

The chain joins TRBV28 to TRBJ2-4; 9 bases line up with TRBD2. The junction had 6 bases not matched to a gene; V was cut back by 5 bases and J by 1 base. This CDR3 comprises 16 residues. Germline assignment: CDR1 MDHEN and CDR2 SYDVKM. This CDR3 reads CASSELLAGAKNIQYF. In DNA, the CDR3 is TGTGCCAGCAGTGAACTTCTAGCGGGGGCCAAAAACATTCAGTACTTC.

The rearrangement joins TRBV5-6 to TRBJ2-7; 8 bases align to TRBD1. The CDR3 is 14 residues long. CDR1 is SGHDT and CDR2 is YYEEEE in the germline V gene. Unmatched junction bases numbered 4, after V lost 5 bases and J lost 0 bases. In nucleotides, the CDR3 is TGTGCCAGCAGGCTGACAGGGGACTCCTACGAGCAGTACTTC. Translating it yields CASRLTGDSYEQYF.

The V call is TRBV6-5, the J call TRBJ1-1; 11 bases agree with TRBD1. With 1 base clipped from V and 1 base from J, the junction kept 2 bases outside the gene matches. CDR3 size: 16 residues. Germline V CDR1 and CDR2: MNHEY, SVGAGI. The CDR3 sequence is CASSYFGTGGNTEAFF. As DNA, the CDR3 is TGTGCCAGCAGTTACTTCGGGACAGGGGGGAACACTGAAGCTTTCTTT.

The chain has TRBV19 and TRBJ1-5; D possibly corresponds to TRBD1 (5 bases). V lost 3 bases, J lost 2 bases, and 11 bases lay in between. Germline lookup yields CDR1 LNHDA and CDR2 SQIVND (reference sequence). The CDR3 loop spans 15 amino acids. The CDR3 coding sequence is TGTGCCAGTAGTATTCGGGGGAGAGGCAATCAGCCCCAGCATTTT. Protein: CASSIRGRGNQPQHF.

The V and J genes are TRBV27 and TRBJ1-4; D not resolved. Trimming left V 6 bases short and J 0 bases short, with 11 bases between. Germline lookup yields CDR1 MNHEY and CDR2 SMNVEV (reference sequence). The length of the CDR3 is 15 residues. The CDR3 here is CASRGLSATNEKLFF. The CDR3 coding sequence is TGTGCCAGCAGGGGCCTTTCCGCAACTAATGAAAAACTGTTTTTT.